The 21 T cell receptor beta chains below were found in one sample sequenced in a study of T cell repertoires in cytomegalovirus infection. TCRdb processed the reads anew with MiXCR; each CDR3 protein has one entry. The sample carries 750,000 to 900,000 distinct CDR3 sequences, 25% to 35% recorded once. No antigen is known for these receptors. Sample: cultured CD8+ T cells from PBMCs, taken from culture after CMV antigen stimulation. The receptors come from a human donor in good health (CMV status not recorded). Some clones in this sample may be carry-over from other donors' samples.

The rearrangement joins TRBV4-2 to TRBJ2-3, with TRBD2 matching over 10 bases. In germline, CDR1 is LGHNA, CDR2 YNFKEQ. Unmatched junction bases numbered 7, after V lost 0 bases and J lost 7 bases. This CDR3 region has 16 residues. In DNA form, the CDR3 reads TGTGCCAGCAGCCAAGAAAAAGCGGGGGGGCCACATACGCAGTATTTT. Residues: CASSQEKAGGPHTQYF.

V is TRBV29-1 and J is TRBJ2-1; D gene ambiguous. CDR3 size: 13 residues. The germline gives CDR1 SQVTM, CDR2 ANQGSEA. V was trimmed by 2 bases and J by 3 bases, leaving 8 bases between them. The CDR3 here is CSVELTDYNEQFF. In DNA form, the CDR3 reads TGCAGCGTTGAACTTACAGACTACAATGAGCAGTTCTTC.

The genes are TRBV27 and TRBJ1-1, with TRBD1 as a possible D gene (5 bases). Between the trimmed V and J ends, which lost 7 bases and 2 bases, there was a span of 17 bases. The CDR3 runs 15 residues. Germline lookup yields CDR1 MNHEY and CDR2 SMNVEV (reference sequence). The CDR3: CASIMTVRKNTEAFF. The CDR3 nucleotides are TGTGCCAGCATTATGACAGTAAGAAAAAACACTGAAGCTTTCTTT.

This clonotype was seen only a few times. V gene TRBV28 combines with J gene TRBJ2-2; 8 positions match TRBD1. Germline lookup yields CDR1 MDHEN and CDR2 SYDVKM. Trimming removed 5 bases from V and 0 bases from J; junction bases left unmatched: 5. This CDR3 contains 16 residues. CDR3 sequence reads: CASSIWTGTNTGELFF. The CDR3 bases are TGTGCCAGCAGTATTTGGACAGGGACGAACACCGGGGAGCTGTTTTTT.

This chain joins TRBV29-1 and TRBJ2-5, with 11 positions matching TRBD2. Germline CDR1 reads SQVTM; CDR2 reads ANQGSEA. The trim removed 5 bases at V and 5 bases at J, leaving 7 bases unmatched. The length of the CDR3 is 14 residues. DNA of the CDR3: TGCAGCGTTTCCCTAGCGGGGGGCGGCGAGACCCAGTACTTC. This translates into CSVSLAGGGETQYF.

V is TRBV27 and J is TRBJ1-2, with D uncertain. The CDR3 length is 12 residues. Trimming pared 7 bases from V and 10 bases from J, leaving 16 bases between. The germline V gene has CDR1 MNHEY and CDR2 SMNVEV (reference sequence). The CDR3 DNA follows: TGTGCCAGCACCGATAATAGATTTGACTACACCTTC. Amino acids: CASTDNRFDYTF.

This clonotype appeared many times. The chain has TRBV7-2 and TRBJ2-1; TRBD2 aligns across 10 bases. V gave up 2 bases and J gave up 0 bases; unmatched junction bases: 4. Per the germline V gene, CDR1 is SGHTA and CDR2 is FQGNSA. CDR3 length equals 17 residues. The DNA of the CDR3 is TGTGCCAGCAGCTTACAGCCTAGCGGGAGCTCCTACAATGAGCAGTTCTTC. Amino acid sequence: CASSLQPSGSSYNEQFF.

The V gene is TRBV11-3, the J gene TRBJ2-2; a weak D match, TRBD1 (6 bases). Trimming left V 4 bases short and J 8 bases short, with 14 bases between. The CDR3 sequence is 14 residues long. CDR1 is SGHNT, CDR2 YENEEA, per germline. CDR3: CASSSRTEPGELFF. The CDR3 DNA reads TGTGCCAGCAGCTCAAGGACAGAACCGGGGGAGCTGTTTTTT.

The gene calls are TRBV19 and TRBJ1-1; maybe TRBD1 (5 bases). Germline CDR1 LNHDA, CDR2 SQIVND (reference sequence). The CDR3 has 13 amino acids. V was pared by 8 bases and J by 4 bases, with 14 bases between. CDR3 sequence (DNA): TGTGCCAGTCAAGACCGAGGGGTCACTGAAGCTTTCTTT. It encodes CASQDRGVTEAFF. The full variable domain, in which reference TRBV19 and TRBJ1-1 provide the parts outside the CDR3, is DGGITQSPKYLFRKEGQNVTLSCEQNLNHDAMYWYRQDPGQGLRLIYYSQIVNDFQKGDIAEGYSVSREKKESFPLTVTSAQKNPTAFYLCASQDRGVTEAFFGQGTRLTVV.

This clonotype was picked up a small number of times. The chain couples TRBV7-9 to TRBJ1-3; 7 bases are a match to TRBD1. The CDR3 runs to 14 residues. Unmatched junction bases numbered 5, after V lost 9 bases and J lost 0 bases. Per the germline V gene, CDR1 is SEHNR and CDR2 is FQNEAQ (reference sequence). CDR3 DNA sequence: TGTGCCAGTCCATGGGACAGCTCTGGAAACACCATATATTTT. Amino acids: CASPWDSSGNTIYF.

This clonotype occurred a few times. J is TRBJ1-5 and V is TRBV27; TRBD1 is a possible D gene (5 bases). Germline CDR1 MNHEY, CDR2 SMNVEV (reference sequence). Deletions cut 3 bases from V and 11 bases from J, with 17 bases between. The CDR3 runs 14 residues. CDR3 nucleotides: TGTGCCAGCAGTTTGGGGGGGTACCCCCGAACCCAGCATTTT. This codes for CASSLGGYPRTQHF.

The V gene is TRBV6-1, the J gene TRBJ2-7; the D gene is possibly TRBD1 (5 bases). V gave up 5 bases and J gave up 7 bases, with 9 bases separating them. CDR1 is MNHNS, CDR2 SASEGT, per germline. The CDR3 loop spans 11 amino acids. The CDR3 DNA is TGTGCCAGCAGTCCAGGGTGGGAGCAGTACTTC. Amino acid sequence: CASSPGWEQYF.

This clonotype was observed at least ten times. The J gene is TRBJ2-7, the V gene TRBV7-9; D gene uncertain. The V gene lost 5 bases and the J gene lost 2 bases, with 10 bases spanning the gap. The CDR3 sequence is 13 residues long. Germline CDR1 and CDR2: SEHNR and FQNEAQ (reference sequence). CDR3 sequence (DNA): TGTGCCAGCAGCCCCCCGCCGGCCTACGAGCAGTACGTC. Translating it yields CASSPPPAYEQYV.

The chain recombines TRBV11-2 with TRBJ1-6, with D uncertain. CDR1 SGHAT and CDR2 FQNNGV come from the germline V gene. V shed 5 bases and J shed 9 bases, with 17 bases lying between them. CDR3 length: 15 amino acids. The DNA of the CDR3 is TGTGCCAGCAGCCTACACCAGGCTGGGGTTTCACCCCTCCACTTT. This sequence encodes CASSLHQAGVSPLHF. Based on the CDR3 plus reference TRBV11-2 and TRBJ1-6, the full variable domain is EAGVAQSPRYKIIEKRQSVAFWCNPISGHATLYWYQQILGQGPKLLIQFQNNGVVDDSQLPKDRFSAERLKGVDSTLKIQPAKLEDSAVYLCASSLHQAGVSPLHFGNGTRLTVT.

The CDR3 is CASSYSTGRGEQFF. CDR3 bases: TGTGCCAGCAGTTACTCGACGGGGCGCGGTGAGCAGTTCTTC. The chain uses TRBV6-2 or TRBV6-3 and TRBJ2-1, with D possibly being TRBD1 or TRBD2 (5 bases each). CDR1 is MNHEY, CDR2 SVGEGT, per germline. The CDR3 has 14 residues. V was trimmed by 0 bases and J by 9 bases, leaving 12 bases between them.

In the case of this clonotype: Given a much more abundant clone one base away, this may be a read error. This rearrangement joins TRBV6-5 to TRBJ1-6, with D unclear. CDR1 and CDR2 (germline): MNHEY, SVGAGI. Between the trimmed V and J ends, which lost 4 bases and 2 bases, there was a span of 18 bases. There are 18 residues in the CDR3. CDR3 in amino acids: CASSSVFPDSPYNSPLHF. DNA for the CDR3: TGTGCCAGCAGTTCCGTTTTTCCCGATAGCCCCTATAATTCACCCCTCCACTTT.

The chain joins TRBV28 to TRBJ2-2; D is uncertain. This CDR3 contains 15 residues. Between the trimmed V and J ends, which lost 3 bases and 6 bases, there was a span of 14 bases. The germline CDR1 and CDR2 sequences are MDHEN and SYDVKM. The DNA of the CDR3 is TGTGCCAGCAGTTTTCGCCGTAGTGTAGCCGGGGAGCTGTTTTTT. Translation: CASSFRRSVAGELFF. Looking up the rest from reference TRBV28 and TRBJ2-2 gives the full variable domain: DVKVTQSSRYLVKRTGEKVFLECVQDMDHENMFWYRQDPGLGLRLIYFSYDVKMKEKGDIPEGYSVSREKKERFSLILESASTNQTSMYLCASSFRRSVAGELFFGEGSRLTVL.

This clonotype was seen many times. In DNA, the CDR3 is TGTGCCAGCAGCTCTTCGCTAGCGGGGGCCATGAGCTCCTACAATGAGCAGTTCTTC. Amino acid sequence: CASSSSLAGAMSSYNEQFF. The chain is built from TRBV7-2 and TRBJ2-1, with 10 positions matching TRBD2. The CDR3 runs 19 residues. Looked up from germline, CDR1 is SGHTA and CDR2 is FQGNSA. V trimming: 4 bases; J trimming: 0 bases; junction bases outside the gene matches: 12.

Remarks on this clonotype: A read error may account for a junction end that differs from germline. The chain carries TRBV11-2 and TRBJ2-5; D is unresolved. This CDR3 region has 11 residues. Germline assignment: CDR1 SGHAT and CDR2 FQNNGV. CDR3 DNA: TGTGCCAGCAGCCGTCAAGGGACCCAGTACTTC. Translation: CASSRQGTQYF.

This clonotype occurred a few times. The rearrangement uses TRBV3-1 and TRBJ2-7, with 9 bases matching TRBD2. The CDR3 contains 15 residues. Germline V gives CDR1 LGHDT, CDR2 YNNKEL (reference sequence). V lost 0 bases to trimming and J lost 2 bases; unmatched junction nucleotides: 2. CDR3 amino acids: CASSQETSGTYEQYF. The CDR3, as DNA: TGTGCCAGCAGCCAAGAGACTAGCGGAACCTACGAGCAGTACTTC.

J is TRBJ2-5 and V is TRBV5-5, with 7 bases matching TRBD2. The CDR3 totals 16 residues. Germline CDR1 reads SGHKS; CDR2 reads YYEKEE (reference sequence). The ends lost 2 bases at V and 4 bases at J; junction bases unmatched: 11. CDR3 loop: CASSLTRGGAGETQYF. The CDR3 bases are TGTGCCAGCAGCTTAACTCGCGGGGGTGCGGGAGAGACCCAGTACTTC.